This TCR beta chain was sequenced during a study of blood T cell repertoires in COVID-19 (dated by TCRdb to the early 2020s). Background for the entire study: Samples from collaborators originated in the United States, Italy and Spain and spanned both the acute and convalescent phases of COVID-19. The repertoires were made available in a free public database intended to serve as a resource for research on the immune response to SARS-CoV-2. Nearly every sample came with metadata listing a de-identified subject ID, COVID-19 status, age in years and sex. Samples came from the ongoing ImmuneRACE study (first 160 participants) plus 1,254 subjects from 6 global collaborators. Where available, HLA class I and class II types were obtained from metadata supplied by the sample provider rather than from assay-based typing. Deeply sampled blood TCRbeta repertoires from subjects exposed to, actively infected with, or recovered from COVID-19 were included in the dataset. The material from the prospective study consisted of cDNA or gDNA derived from T cells, B-cell-depleted T cells, or PBMCs. Study-level results and caveats: How much clinical and demographic metadata was included differed by source and by participant, and the metadata was provided uncurated.

The junction shows trimming of 0 bases on V and 7 bases on J, plus 13 bases between the germline ends. CDR1 and CDR2, per the germline V gene (reference sequence), are SGHNT and YYREEE. Counted from cysteine to phenylalanine, this CDR3 has 14 amino acids. The CDR3 DNA has 42 bases and is translated from base 1. The immunoSEQ Assay, a bias-controlled multiplex PCR, was used to amplify TCRbeta CDR3 regions from genomic DNA. Regarding the original processing steps: Within the assay, amplification of reference gene primers was used to estimate how many nucleated cells each sample contained. To quantify the absolute abundance of each unique TCRbeta CDR3 rearrangement, sequence reads were collapsed and filtered. For each sample, productive Simpson clonality was calculated as the square root of Simpson's diversity index across productive rearrangements. Entries here come from immuneACCESS through TCRdb and include only in-frame sequences with V and J called. Some clones fail to appear in such tables; in the studies checked, an unresolved V gene covers under half of the shortfall, and the cause of the remainder is unknown. Clone size and V and J calls were adopted from that table, with D and trimming inferred from the DNA. The sample data list 200,000 to 250,000 clones, and roughly 80% of these were observed just once. The top ten clones comprise approximately 7.6% of the sample.

About this clone: Its antigen remains undetermined. No much larger clonotype is one base removed from it; base qualities were not supplied.

One collaborating source in Seattle enrolled patients during active infection and followed them longitudinally through the course of disease. The collaborating institutions used their own protocols to collect whole blood in K2EDTA tubes. For TCRbeta analysis, collaborators shipped samples in one of three forms: frozen whole blood, isolated PBMCs, or DNA extracted from either of those sample types. Recombination connected TRBV5-4 to TRBJ1-1; TRBD1 is a possible D gene, resting on 6 matching bases. This TCR was recovered from a woman of 80 years or more with COVID-19, enrolled during active disease. The sample consisted of peripheral blood. The sequenced DNA is TGTGCCAGCAGCTTGGAGGGCAGGGGAGTTGAAGCTTTCTTT. Its protein is CASSLEGRGVEAFF.